This TCR beta chain originates from a study of blood T cells in healthy people across ages (dated by TCRdb to about 2015). Some background on the complete study: In model experiments, template switching captured roughly one uniquely barcoded TCR beta cDNA molecule for every two T cells. To track age-related changes in TCR beta repertoire diversity, the study relied on deep sequencing normalized with unique cDNA molecular identifiers. Two additional independent replicas of 1 million unique cDNA reads from the same blood draw were analyzed for two donors (one aged 18 to 30 and one aged 80 or older). Donors were grouped into four age groups: young (average roughly 17 years), middle-aged (about 40), aged (about 60) and long-lived (approximately 81). To avoid experimental bias, donors of different ages were distributed randomly across sequencing lanes. What the study reported, not specific to this receptor: Estimates of total diversity based on one million sequenced T cells were regarded as lower bounds and as underestimates. Donor CMV infection status was unknown, potentially confounding age-related changes in expanded clonotypes. Because profiling used bulk unsorted PBMCs, naive and antigen-experienced compartments could not be compared conclusively. Observed TCR beta diversity per million T cells fell roughly linearly with age, and a significant reduction was already apparent by age roughly 40. The long-lived group showed more naive CD4+ T cells, fewer expanded clones and increased TCR diversity than the aged group, suggesting age selection. Observed TCR beta diversity correlated strongly with the percentage of naive T cells measured by flow cytometry.

The roughly 37 donors, aged roughly 6 to 95 years, were systemically healthy Caucasian individuals from Russia. Ten milliliters of peripheral blood were drawn from each donor into EDTA-treated Vacutainer tubes. Ficoll-Paque density-gradient centrifugation was used to isolate PBMCs, with at least 7 million per sample. Total RNA, at least 5.5 micrograms per sample, was extracted from PBMCs with Trizol reagent. The percentages of naive CD45RAhigh/CD27high T cells were determined by flow cytometry on a PBMC aliquot from every donor. The receptor library was made with 5' RACE. A second about 7 to 11 cycle PCR used a sample-barcoded 5' primer and a J-beta primer mix. A unique molecular identifier was introduced onto each TCR beta cDNA molecule by a template-switch 5' adaptor carrying 12 random nucleotides. Each sample yielded at least 3 million CDR3-containing paired-end reads. First-strand cDNA was synthesized from all RNA with the Mint cDNA synthesis kit, primed by a TRBC-specific oligonucleotide. Following uracil-DNA glycosylase treatment, all cDNA underwent a first 18-cycle PCR with the universal primers M1SS and BC2_uni_R. On the study's bioinformatics: Normalization of each sample was performed by random selection of 1 million high-quality reads, each carrying a distinct molecular identifier. Reads sharing molecular identifiers were discarded rather than binned into consensus sequences. MiTCR, run with a Q25 quality threshold and the strictest error-elimination algorithm, handled CDR3 identification, clonotype clustering and error correction. A nonparametric unseen species model using Euler transformation provided a lower-bound estimate of total TCR beta diversity. TCRdb reran the public reads through fastp at Q25 and MiXCR, keeping productive beta chains. Each CDR3 protein appears once, grouped with its most common genes and DNA. TCRdb assigned the V and J calls; the authors' analysis was not used. The sample table contains 1,800,000 or so distinct CDR3 sequences; only one count was recorded for around 42% of them. The ten largest clonotypes hold roughly 24% of the sample.

The germline ends are 11 bases apart after V is trimmed by 0 bases and J by 2 bases. CDR1 DFQATT and CDR2 SNEGSKA were looked up in the germline V gene (reference sequence). The CDR3 numbers 14 residues from cysteine through phenylalanine. Solely the CDR3 DNA is kept, with 42 bases framed from the first base. As for this clonotype: No cognate antigen has been identified for it. Nothing much larger sits one base from this clone, and base qualities are not available.

The sequenced sample consisted of blood. Recombination joined TRBV20-1 with TRBJ2-7; the D gene remains uncertain. The receptor was isolated from a human donor in good health. In nucleotide form, the sequence is TGCAGTGCTAGAGATCCCGCAGAGGCCTACGAGCAGTACTTC. Its protein reads: CSARDPAEAYEQYF.